The entry below gives a single T cell receptor (beta chain) sequence along with its context. In the source study's methods: Estimated nucleated cell counts came from reference gene primer amplification. TCRdb keeps only in-frame clones here, not all; method: immunoSEQ multiplex PCR. V, J and clone size are those of that table, while D and trimming were read from the DNA. The sample lists around 260,000 clones; 86% were seen once. The data were obtained in a study of blood T cell repertoires in COVID-19. As for the study in general: There were acute and convalescent COVID-19 samples, and they came from the United States, Italy and Spain. In each case, the material was cDNA or gDNA derived from T cells, B-cell-depleted T cells, or PBMCs.

This TCR was sampled from a woman in her twenties or thirties with active or convalescent COVID-19. Sequences were obtained from peripheral blood.

The CDR3 loop reads CASSAPRQGLSSPLHF. For the CDR3, the DNA is TGTGCCAGCAGTGCCCCGCGACAGGGACTGAGTTCACCCCTCCACTTT. The chain is built from TRBV6-2 or TRBV6-3 and TRBJ1-6; TRBD1 aligns across 7 bases. V lost 5 bases to trimming and J lost 9 bases; unmatched junction nucleotides: 13. The CDR3 is 16 residues long. CDR1 is MNHEY and CDR2 is SVGEGT in the germline V gene.